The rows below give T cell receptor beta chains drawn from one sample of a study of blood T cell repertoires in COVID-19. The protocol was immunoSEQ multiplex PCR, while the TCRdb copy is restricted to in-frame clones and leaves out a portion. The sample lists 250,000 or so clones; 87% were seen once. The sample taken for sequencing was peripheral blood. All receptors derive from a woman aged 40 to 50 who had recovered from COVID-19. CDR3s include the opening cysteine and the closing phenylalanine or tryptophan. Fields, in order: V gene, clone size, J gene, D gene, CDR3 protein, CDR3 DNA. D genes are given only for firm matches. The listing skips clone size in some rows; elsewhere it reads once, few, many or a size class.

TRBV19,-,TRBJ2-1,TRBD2,CASSRAGEDYNEQFF,TGTGCCAGTAGCCGGGCGGGGGAGGACTACAATGAGCAGTTCTTC
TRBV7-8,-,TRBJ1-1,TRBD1,CASSPGKTGMNTEAFF,TGTGCCAGCAGCCCCGGGAAGACAGGGATGAACACTGAAGCTTTCTTT
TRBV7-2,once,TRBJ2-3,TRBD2,CASSFHGGEGDTQYF,TGTGCCAGCAGCTTTCACGGGGGGGAGGGAGATACGCAGTATTTT
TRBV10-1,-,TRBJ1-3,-,CASSEELSGNTIYF,TGCGCCAGCAGTGAGGAACTCTCTGGAAACACCATATATTTT
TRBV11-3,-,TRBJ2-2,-,CASSLGGSNTGELFF,TGTGCCAGCAGCTTAGGAGGGTCGAACACCGGGGAGCTGTTTTTT
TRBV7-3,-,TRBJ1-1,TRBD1,CASGQGGNTEAFF,TGTGCCAGCGGCCAGGGGGGGAACACTGAAGCTTTCTTT
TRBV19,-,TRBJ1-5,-,CASRGAGVVPQHF,TGTGCCAGTAGGGGGGCGGGCGTAGTGCCCCAGCATTTT
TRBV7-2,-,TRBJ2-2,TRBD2,CASSHSGGWGGGELFF,TGTGCCAGCAGCCATAGCGGGGGGTGGGGCGGCGGGGAGCTGTTTTTT
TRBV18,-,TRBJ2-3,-,CASSPPGLSTDTQYF,TGTGCCAGCTCACCGCCGGGACTTAGCACAGATACGCAGTATTTT
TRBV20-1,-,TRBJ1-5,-,CSASGGTGQPQHF,TGCAGTGCTAGTGGTGGTACGGGTCAGCCCCAGCATTTT